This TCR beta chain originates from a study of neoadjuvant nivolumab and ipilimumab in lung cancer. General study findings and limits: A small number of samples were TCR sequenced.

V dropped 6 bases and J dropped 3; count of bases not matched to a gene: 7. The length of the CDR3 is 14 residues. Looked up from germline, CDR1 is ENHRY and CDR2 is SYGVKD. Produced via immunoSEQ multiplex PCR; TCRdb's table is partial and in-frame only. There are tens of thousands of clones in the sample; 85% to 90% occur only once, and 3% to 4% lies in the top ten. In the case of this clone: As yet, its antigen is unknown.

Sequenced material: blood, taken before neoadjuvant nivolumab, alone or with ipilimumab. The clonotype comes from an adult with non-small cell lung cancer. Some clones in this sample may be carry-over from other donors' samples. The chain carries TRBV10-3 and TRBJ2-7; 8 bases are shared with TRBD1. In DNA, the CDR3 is TGTGCCATCAGAGCCTCTACAGGGGGCTACGAGCAGTACTTC. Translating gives CAIRASTGGYEQYF.